The rows below give T cell receptor beta chains drawn from one sample of a study of identical twins. TCRdb re-analysed the 5' RACE reads in MiXCR, keeping a single row per CDR3 protein. Of about 660,000 distinct CDR3 sequences in the sample, 8.6% were seen once. The sample also formed part of further work on yellow fever vaccine responses in identical twins.

Sequencing input: PBMCs. These receptors were obtained from a woman between 18 and 29 years old in good health. The CDR3 runs from the conserved cysteine through the conserved F or W. Each record gives: V gene, J gene, clone size, D gene, CDR3 DNA, CDR3 protein. D genes are given only for firm matches. Size tells how often a clone was seen (once, few, many) or the class of an expanded clone, and some rows leave it out.

TRBV2	TRBJ1-5	few	.	TGTGCCAGCAGTGAAGGTATCAGGGGATCGGTTCAGCCCCAGCATTTT	CASSEGIRGSVQPQHF
TRBV7-2	TRBJ2-5	.	TRBD1	TGTGCCAGCAGCTTAGCCAGGGGGCGTGTTGGGAACCAAGAGACCCAGTACTTC	CASSLARGRVGNQETQYF
TRBV7-9	TRBJ2-3	many	TRBD2	TGTGCCAGCAGCGCCGGGACTAGCGTTCAGTATTTT	CASSAGTSVQYF
TRBV7-2	TRBJ2-7	.	TRBD2	TGTGCCAGCAGCTTAGCTCGGAGCGGGAGAAATGGGCAGTACTTC	CASSLARSGRNGQYF
TRBV12-3/TRBV12-4	TRBJ2-4	.	.	TGTGCCAGCTGTTTATTTTTAGGTGGTCAGATAGCCAAAAACATTCAGTACTTC	CASCLFLGGQIAKNIQYF
TRBV12-3/TRBV12-4	TRBJ2-1	.	.	TGTGCCAGCAGTTTTAACATAGGGGCTCAGTTCTTC	CASSFNIGAQFF
TRBV12-3/TRBV12-4	TRBJ1-6	few	.	TGTGCCAGCAGTTTAAAAGGGAGTTATTCACCCCTCCACTTT	CASSLKGSYSPLHF
TRBV11-2	TRBJ2-3	few	.	TGTGCCAGCAGCTTGGGTACTAGCCCGAGAGGCACAGATACGCAGTATTTT	CASSLGTSPRGTDTQYF
TRBV7-3	TRBJ2-3	.	.	TGTGCCAGCAGCCGACGACTAAGGGGCACAGATACGCAGTATTTT	CASSRRLRGTDTQYF
TRBV29-1	TRBJ2-3	many	.	TGCAGCGTTGCGGGATATACAGGGTGGACAGATACGCAGTATTTT	CSVAGYTGWTDTQYF
TRBV6-1	TRBJ2-1	few	TRBD2	TGTGCCAGCCCTAGAGGGGCGGGAGGGCCCTACAATGAGCAGTTCTTC	CASPRGAGGPYNEQFF
TRBV5-1	TRBJ2-3	few	TRBD1	TGCGCCAGCAGCTTGGGGGACAGGGATCAAGATACGCAGTATTTT	CASSLGDRDQDTQYF
TRBV7-9	TRBJ2-1	.	.	TGTGCCAGCAGCTTTGCGGGATCAAGCTCCTACAATGAGCAGTTCTTC	CASSFAGSSSYNEQFF
TRBV12-3/TRBV12-4	TRBJ1-5	few	.	TGTGCCAGCAGCTCCATGGCAGGGGTTACGGGACAGCCCCAGCATTTT	CASSSMAGVTGQPQHF
TRBV12-3/TRBV12-4	TRBJ2-2	many	TRBD2	TGTGCCAGCACTGAGCGGGGGGGCCTGGCCGGGGAGCTGTTTTTT	CASTERGGLAGELFF
TRBV6-2/TRBV6-3	TRBJ2-7	few	.	TGTGCCAGCAGTTACGTGGAAGGGAGGTACGAGCAGTACTTC	CASSYVEGRYEQYF
TRBV5-1	TRBJ2-7	many	.	TGCGCCAGCTTCGCCCAGGGTAATCACGAGCAGTACTTC	CASFAQGNHEQYF